The clone carrying this T cell receptor beta chain was recorded only once. Every sample had a minimum of 6.5 million PBMCs isolated. Germline CDR1 SGHTA, CDR2 FQGNSA. This CDR3 is 14 amino acids long. Trimming removed 7 bases at V and 2 bases at J, with 15 bases between. The sample originates from a study of blood T cells in healthy people across ages. A J-beta primer mix and a sample-barcoded 5' primer were used in a second PCR of roughly 6 to 11 cycles. Each CDR3 protein is one row after TCRdb ran MiXCR on the 5' RACE reads. The data show approximately 2,000,000 distinct CDR3 sequences, about two fifths seen once.

The V and J genes are TRBV7-2 and TRBJ2-7; D might be TRBD1 (5 bases). The specimen was blood. The clonotype comes from a human donor in good health. The CDR3 nucleotides read TGTGCCAGCAACTTTGGGGCGGAAACCTACGAGCAGTACTTC. It codes for CASNFGAETYEQYF.